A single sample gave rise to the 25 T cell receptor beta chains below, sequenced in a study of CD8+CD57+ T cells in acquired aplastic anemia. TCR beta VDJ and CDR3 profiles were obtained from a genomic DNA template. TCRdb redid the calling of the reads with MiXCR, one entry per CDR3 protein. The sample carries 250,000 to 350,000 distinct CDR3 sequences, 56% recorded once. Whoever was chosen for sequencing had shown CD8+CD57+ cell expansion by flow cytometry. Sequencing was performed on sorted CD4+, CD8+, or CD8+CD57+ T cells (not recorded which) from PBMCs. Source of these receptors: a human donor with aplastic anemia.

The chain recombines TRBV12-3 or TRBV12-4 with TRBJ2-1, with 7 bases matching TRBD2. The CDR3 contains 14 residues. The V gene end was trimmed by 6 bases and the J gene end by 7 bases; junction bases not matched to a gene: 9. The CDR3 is CASSLTTSRNEQFF. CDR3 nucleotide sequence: TGTGCCAGCAGCCTCACGACTAGCAGGAATGAGCAGTTCTTC.

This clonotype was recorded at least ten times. This CDR3 is CASSPPEGPLNTEAFF. For the CDR3, the DNA is TGTGCCAGCAGTCCACCTGAGGGACCGTTGAACACTGAAGCTTTCTTT. The chain uses TRBV28 and TRBJ1-1; perhaps TRBD1 as D (5 bases). Germline-derived CDR1 and CDR2 are MDHEN and SYDVKM. The CDR3 length is 16 residues. V shed 5 bases and J shed 0 bases, with 16 bases lying between them.

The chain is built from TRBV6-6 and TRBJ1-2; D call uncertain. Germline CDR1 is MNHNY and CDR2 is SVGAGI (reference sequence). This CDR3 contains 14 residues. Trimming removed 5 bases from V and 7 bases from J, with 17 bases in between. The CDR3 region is CASSHRLAAGGYTF. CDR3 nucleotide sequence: TGTGCCAGCAGTCACCGACTAGCGGCAGGTGGCTACACCTTC.

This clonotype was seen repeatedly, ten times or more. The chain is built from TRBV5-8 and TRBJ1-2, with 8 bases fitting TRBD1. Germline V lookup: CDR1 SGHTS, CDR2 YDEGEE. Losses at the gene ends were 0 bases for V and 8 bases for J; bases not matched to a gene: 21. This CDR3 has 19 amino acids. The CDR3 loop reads CASSLAGSGTGHPPRGYTF. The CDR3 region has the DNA TGTGCCAGCAGCTTGGCCGGATCGGGGACAGGCCATCCGCCTAGAGGCTACACCTTC.

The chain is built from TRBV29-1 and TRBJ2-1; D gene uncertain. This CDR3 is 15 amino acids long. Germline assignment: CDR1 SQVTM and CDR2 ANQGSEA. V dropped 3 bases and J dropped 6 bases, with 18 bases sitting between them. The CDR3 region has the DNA TGCAGCGTTGACTCTTGGGAAAATTTAGGCAATGAGCAGTTCTTC. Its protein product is CSVDSWENLGNEQFF.

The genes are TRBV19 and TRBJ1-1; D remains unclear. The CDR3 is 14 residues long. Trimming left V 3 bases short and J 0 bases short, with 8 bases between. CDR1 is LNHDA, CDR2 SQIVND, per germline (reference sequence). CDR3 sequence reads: CASSISTVNTEAFF. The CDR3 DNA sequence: TGTGCCAGTAGTATTAGTACGGTGAACACTGAAGCTTTCTTT.

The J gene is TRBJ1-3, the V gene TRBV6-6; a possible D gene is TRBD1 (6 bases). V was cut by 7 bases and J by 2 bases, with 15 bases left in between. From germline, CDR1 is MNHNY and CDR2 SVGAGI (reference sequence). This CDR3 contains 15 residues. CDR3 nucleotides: TGTGCCAGCAAAAGGGACACTCGGCCTGGAAACACCATATATTTT. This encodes CASKRDTRPGNTIYF.

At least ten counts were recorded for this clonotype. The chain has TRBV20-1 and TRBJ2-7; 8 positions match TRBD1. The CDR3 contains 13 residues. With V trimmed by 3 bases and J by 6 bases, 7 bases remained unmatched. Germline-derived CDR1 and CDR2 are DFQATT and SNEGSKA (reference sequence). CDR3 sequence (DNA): TGCAGTGCTAGGCGGGGACAGGCCGCCGAGCAGTACTTC. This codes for CSARRGQAAEQYF.

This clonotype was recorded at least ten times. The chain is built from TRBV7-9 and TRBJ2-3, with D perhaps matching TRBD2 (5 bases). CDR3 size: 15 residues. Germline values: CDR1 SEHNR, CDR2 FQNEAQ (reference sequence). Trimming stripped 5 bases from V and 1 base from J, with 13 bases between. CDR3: CASSPRSRGTDTQYF. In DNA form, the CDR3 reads TGTGCCAGCAGCCCCCGTTCGCGGGGCACAGATACGCAGTATTTT.

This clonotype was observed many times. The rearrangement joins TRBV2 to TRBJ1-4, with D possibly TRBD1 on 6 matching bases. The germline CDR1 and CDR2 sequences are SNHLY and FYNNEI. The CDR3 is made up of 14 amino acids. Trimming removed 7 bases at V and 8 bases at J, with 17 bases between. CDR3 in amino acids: CASTLRQAGEKLFF. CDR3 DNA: TGTGCCAGCACTCTACGACAGGCAGGCGAAAAACTGTTTTTT.

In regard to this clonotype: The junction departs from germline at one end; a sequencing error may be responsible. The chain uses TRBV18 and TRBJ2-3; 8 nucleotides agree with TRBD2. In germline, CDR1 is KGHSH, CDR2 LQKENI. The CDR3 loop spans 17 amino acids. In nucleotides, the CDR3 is TGTGCCAGCTCACCAAGGATCGGGGGGGCGGGCACAGATACGGAGTATTTT. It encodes CASSPRIGGAGTDTEYF.

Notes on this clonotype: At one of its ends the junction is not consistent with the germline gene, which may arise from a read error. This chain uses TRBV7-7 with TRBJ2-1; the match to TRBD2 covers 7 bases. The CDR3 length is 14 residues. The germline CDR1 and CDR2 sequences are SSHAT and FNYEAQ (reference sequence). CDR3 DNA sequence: TGTGCTAGCAGCTTGGGCGGGAGTATCAATGAGCAGTTCTTC. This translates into CASSLGGSINEQFF.

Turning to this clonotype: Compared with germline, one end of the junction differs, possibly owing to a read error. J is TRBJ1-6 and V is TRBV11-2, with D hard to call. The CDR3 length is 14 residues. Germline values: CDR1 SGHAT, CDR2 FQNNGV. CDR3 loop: CASSLDFRPSALHF. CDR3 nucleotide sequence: TGTGCCAGCAGCTTAGATTTCCGACCTTCAGCCCTCCACTTT.

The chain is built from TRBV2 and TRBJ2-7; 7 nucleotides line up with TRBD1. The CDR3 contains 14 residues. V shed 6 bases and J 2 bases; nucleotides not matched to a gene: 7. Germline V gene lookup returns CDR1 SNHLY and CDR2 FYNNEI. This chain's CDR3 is CASRSLTGPYEQYF. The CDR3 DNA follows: TGTGCCAGCAGGAGTCTGACAGGGCCCTACGAGCAGTACTTC.

The CDR3 reads CAISAADTQYF. In DNA, the CDR3 is TGTGCCATCAGTGCAGCAGATACGCAGTATTTT. The gene calls are TRBV10-3 and TRBJ2-3, with D unresolved. This CDR3 has 11 amino acids. Germline-derived CDR1 and CDR2 are ENHRY and SYGVKD. The germline V and J ends were trimmed by 4 bases and 4 bases, with 3 bases remaining between them.

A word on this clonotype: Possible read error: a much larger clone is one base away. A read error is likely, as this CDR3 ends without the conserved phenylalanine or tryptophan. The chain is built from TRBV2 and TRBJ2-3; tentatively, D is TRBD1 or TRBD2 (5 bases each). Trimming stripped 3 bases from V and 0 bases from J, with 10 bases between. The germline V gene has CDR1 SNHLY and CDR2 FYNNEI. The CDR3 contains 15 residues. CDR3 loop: CASSERDPSTDTQYL. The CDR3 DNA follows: TGTGCCAGCAGTGAGAGGGACCCTAGCACAGATACGCAGTATCTT.

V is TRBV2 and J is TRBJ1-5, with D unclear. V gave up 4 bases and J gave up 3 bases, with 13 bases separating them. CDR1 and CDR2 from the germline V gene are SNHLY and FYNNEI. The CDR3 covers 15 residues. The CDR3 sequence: CASSGAAGVNQPQHF. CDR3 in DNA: TGTGCCAGCAGTGGTGCTGCCGGGGTCAATCAGCCCCAGCATTTT.

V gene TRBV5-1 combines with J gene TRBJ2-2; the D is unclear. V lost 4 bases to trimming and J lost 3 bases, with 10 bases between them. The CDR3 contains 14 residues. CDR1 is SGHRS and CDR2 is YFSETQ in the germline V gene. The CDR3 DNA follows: TGCGCCAGCAGCGCGGCGGCAGACACCGGGGAGCTGTTTTTT. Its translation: CASSAAADTGELFF.

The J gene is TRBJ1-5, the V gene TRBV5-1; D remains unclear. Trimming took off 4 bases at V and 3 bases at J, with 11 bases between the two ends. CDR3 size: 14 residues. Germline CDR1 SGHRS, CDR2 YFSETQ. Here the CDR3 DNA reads TGCGCCAGCAGCCCGGACGGACTCAATCAGCCCCAGCATTTT. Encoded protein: CASSPDGLNQPQHF.

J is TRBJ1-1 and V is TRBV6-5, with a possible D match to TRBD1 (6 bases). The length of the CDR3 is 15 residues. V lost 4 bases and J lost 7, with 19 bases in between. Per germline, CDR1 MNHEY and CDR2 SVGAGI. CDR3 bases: TGTGCCAGCAGTTTGTCCCCGGGGGGGGCTTTTGAAGCTTTCTTT. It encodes CASSLSPGGAFEAFF.

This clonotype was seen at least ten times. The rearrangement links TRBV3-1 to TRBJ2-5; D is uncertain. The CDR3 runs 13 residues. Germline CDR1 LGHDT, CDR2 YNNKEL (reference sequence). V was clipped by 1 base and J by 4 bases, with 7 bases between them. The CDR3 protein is CASSQGTPETQYF. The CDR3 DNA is TGTGCCAGCAGCCAAGGAACCCCAGAGACCCAGTACTTC.

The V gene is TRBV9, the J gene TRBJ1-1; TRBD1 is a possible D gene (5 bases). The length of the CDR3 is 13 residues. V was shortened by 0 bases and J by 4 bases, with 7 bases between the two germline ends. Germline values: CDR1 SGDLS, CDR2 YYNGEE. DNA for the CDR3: TGTGCCAGCAGCGTAGAAAGGGGCACTGAAGCTTTCTTT. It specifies CASSVERGTEAFF.

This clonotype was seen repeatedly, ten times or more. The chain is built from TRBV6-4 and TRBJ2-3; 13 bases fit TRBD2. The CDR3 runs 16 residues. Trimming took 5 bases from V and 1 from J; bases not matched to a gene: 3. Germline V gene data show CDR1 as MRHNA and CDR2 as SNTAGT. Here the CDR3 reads CASSPGTSGGTDTQYF. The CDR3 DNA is TGTGCCAGCAGTCCCGGGACTAGCGGGGGCACAGATACGCAGTATTTT.

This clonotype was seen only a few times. CDR3 sequence reads: CASSEPTSGVPEQYF. DNA of the CDR3: TGTGCCAGCAGCGAACCCACTAGCGGGGTCCCCGAGCAGTACTTC. The gene calls are TRBV3-1 and TRBJ2-7; 10 bases are a match to TRBD2. Germline V gives CDR1 LGHDT, CDR2 YNNKEL (reference sequence). Trimming removed 5 bases from V and 6 bases from J; junction bases left unmatched: 10. The CDR3 has 15 amino acids.

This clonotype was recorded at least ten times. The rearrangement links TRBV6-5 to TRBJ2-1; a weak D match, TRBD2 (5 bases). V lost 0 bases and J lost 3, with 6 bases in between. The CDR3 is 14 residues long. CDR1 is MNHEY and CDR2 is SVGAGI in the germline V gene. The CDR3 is CASSYSRVYNEQFF. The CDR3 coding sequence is TGTGCCAGCAGTTACTCGAGGGTCTACAATGAGCAGTTCTTC.